The table lists the clone carrying this T cell receptor beta chain with a few counts. This sample was taken from a study of blood T cell repertoires in COVID-19. The CDR3 length is 16 residues. In germline, CDR1 is MNHEY, CDR2 SVGAGI. V shed 4 bases and J shed 8 bases, with 23 bases lying between them. Per the original data handling: Cell counts per sample came from amplifying reference gene primers. The repertoire was sequenced with immunoSEQ multiplex PCR; TCRdb's copy has only in-frame clones and lacks some. D and trimming come from the DNA, and the V and J calls and clone size come from that table. The sample lists approximately 64,000 clones; 88% were seen once.

This receptor was identified in a woman aged 40 to 50 who had recovered from COVID-19. J is TRBJ1-1 and V is TRBV6-5; D gene ambiguous. Material: PBMCs or T cells enriched from blood (not recorded which). The CDR3 loop reads CASSSNNARQLREAFF. The CDR3 DNA follows: TGTGCCAGCAGTTCTAATAACGCACGCCAGCTCAGGGAAGCTTTCTTT.